This TCR beta chain was sequenced during a study of cytomegalovirus exposure and HLA in healthy donors (dated by TCRdb to about 2017). At the level of the whole study: According to an earlier analysis of a few hundred of the donors, 200 million or so T cells yielded 100 million or so unique TCR beta sequences and 250 to 350 Gb of sequence data. About 330 gigabases of sequencing data and around 85 million unique TCR sequences made up an early release that covered about 640 HLA-typed donors. Of the 350 to 400 genotyped donors, about 84% fell in the genetic ancestry cluster associated with self-reported Caucasian donors. The study was designed to test whether signatures of past pathogen exposure could be identified by cataloging public T cell receptors. The study used immunosequencing to profile the T cell repertoires of 670 or so subjects and linked those repertoires to cytomegalovirus serostatus. A separate validation cohort of 100 to 150 different subjects was used in addition to the roughly 670-subject first cohort. The study combined high-throughput TCR immunosequencing, statistical association of individual TCRs with disease status, and machine learning to predict cytomegalovirus infection status. A later analysis re-examined previously published TCR beta repertoires from several hundred donors and added high-resolution HLA genotyping to investigate patterns of TCR occurrence. Rather than using new phenotypic data, the later analysis identified candidate immune exposures from TCR beta sequences and from how often those sequences occurred across donors. An earlier analysis of 500 to 650 of the donors applied high-throughput TCR beta sequencing to assess whether each TCR beta V gene segment acted as functional or pseudogenic. Donor age, sex, ethnicity and CMV serostatus were compiled alongside the repertoire data. In a later genetic analysis, genome-wide SNP genotypes for about three fifths of the 666 donors were used, and that subset was treated as a discovery cohort. Every discovery cohort repertoire had been produced on one sequencing platform. Class I and class II HLA loci were covered by the typing at four-digit resolution. Typing coverage differed by locus: A, B, C, DRB1 and DQB1 were typed in about 620-640 donors, DQA1 in about 560, DPA1 in around 600, and DPB1 in around 490. Because of strong linkage in the cohort, roughly five DR-DQ haplotypes were treated as single units for association and clustering. Among some 410 genotyped donors of the cohort, an average of 235,054 unique TCR beta nucleotide sequences were sequenced per donor, roughly 20% of them non-productive. On the study overall, not on this receptor specifically: A further reported finding was that TCR beta sequences accurately predicted the HLA-A and HLA-B alleles for most subjects in the first cohort. Strong co-occurrence of HLA alleles, especially DR and DQ, made assigning TCR associations to individual alleles difficult. Because the 87-base-pair reads could not distinguish some IMGT-functional V segments, including TRBV6-2 and TRBV6-3, those segments were excluded. A later analysis found that most CMV-associated TCR beta chains appeared HLA-restricted, with HLA associations seemingly driven largely by CMV exposure. The only immune exposure information available for the cohort was CMV serostatus. A later genetic analysis reported fewer N-insertions in productive TCRs among donors in an Asian-associated ancestry cluster than the roughly 700-donor mean. In an earlier analysis of some 500 of the donors, most TCR beta V segments appeared in productive rearrangements about 90% or about 30% of the time, broadly matching IMGT annotations. In both the original and validation cohorts, the classifier was reported to diagnose cytomegalovirus status with high specificity and sensitivity. Because counts were too low, about 18 rarely observed V segments, including chromosome 9 orphons, were excluded from the earlier analysis of 500 to 700 of the donors. In this cohort, only TCR beta chains were sequenced, and detectable features were limited by the absence of alpha or paired-chain data. A total of fewer than 200 TCR beta chains were listed by the study as associated with cytomegalovirus. According to the authors, the approach could potentially be generalized to other disease states and immunological phenotypes. In vitro tests confirmed that three of the cytomegalovirus-associated TCR beta chains recognize cytomegalovirus antigens. Correlated functional status among segregating V segments might be attributable to linkage disequilibrium, but an unknown experimental factor could not be ruled out. Because HLA typing was unavailable for some donors at each locus, only the typed subset was used in association tests. In a later analysis, 16,951 TCR beta sequences were associated with specific HLA alleles at a false discovery rate of 0.05. According to a later analysis, TCR association rates differed among HLA loci, with DRB1 alleles showing the most associated TCRs and HLA-C alleles showing the fewest. The sequencing pipeline was judged likely to have produced a cluster of highly shared sequence variants as a technical artifact. Several of the top co-occurrence clusters appeared to be linked to parvovirus B19, influenza, CMV and Epstein-Barr virus, according to a later analysis. An association between a missense DCLRE1C variant and V-gene and J-gene trimming of TCR beta chains was found in a later genetic analysis and replicated in an independent cohort. In a later analysis, HLA-associated TCR beta chains were found to be more clonally expanded and to have lower generation probabilities than equally common non-associated chains. Presence/absence analyses assumed roughly uniform sequencing depth across donors, an assumption that may not hold. Most TCR sequences were observed very rarely across donors, whereas some public TCRs were present in many individuals.

In total, roughly 670 healthy bone marrow donors made up the cohort. Cohort members were all nominally healthy when sampled, although unrecorded immune exposures were likely present. The donor was CMV seronegative and was included in the group of under 450 seronegative cohort members. Each donor provided a peripheral blood sample, and peripheral blood mononuclear cells were used for TCR beta sequencing. The Qiagen DNeasy Blood Extraction Kit was used to extract genomic DNA from the blood cell samples. The CDR3 has 14 amino acids, counting the end cysteine and phenylalanine. CDR3 DNA is the only sequence kept; it has 42 bases, read in frame from the first base. The germline V gene supplies CDR1 MDHEN and CDR2 SYDVKM. V is pared back by 7 bases and J by 5 bases, with 17 bases lying between the germline termini. The method behind the library was the immunoSEQ multiplex PCR assay. The multiplex PCR relied on a mix of 60 forward primers for TCR Vbeta segments and 13 reverse primers for TCR Jbeta segments. A multiplex PCR assay on genomic DNA amplified the CDR3 region of rearranged TCR beta genes. The Illumina HiSeq System was used to sequence the amplified TCR beta libraries as 87-base-pair reads. The authors' analysis ran thus. In a later analysis, tens of millions of unique TCR beta chains were counted across the approximately 640 repertoires, and around 10 million of these chains were shared by at least two donors. To remove PCR and sequencing errors, raw reads were error-corrected and collapsed into unique sequences using a nearest-neighbor algorithm that merged closely related sequences. To assign V, D and J gene segments, CDR3 sequences were aligned to IMGT reference sequences. Each retained sequence needed at least a six-nucleotide match to both a V gene segment and a J gene segment. A rearrangement counted as productive if the CDR3 had no stop codons and remained in frame with V and J, and every other rearrangement counted as non-productive. CDR3 was defined by IMGT convention, running from the second conserved V-encoded cysteine to the conserved J-encoded phenylalanine. The earlier analysis of 500 to 650 of the donors excluded any sequence lacking an unambiguous match to a single V gene segment. An earlier analysis of about 590 of the donors classified V segments as functional when productive rearrangements were above 56.7% and as segregating when the standard deviation between donors was above 5%. To diagnose cytomegalovirus status from the catalog of TCR beta chain sequences, a statistical classification framework was built. In a later analysis, V and J genes were assigned by comparing TCR nucleotide sequences against IMGT/GENE-DB human TR gene sequences. Using the TCRdist pipeline, a later analysis assigned CDR3 sequences along with most-parsimonious VDJ recombination scenarios. A later analysis defined each TCR beta chain by its CDR3 amino acid sequence plus V-gene family, and excluded reads lacking a unique V-gene family. To address suspected cross-contamination and a sequencing artifact, a later analysis removed under 600 highly shared, low-generation-probability nucleotide sequences. A later analysis calculated a clonal expansion index for each public chain from normalized within-repertoire ranks of inferred template counts. In a later analysis, generation probabilities were computed with a VDJ recombination model fitted to out-of-frame rearrangements, and the resulting probabilities were checked against IGoR. A later analysis scored TCR-TCR, TCR-HLA and TCR-CMV co-occurrence with hypergeometric tests, applying a repertoire-size bias correction to TCR pairs. To estimate false discovery rates, a later analysis permuted the HLA or CMV assignments 20 times. In a later analysis, co-occurring TCRs were grouped with DBSCAN, and TCRdist sequence similarity was added when clustering was performed within HLA-allele-positive subsets. Co-occurrence clustering excluded repertoires with fewer than 30,000 or more than 120,000 public chains, plus five with anomalous nucleotide sharing. TCRdb's version of the immuneACCESS table is confined to in-frame rearrangements and falls short of the full clone set. An unresolved V gene accounts for under half of the shortfall where checked; the remainder is of unknown origin. The V and J calls and clone size are taken from that table; D and trimming were inferred from the DNA. This sample comprises 150,000 to 180,000 clones, roughly 81% of them detected only once. The leading ten clones occupy roughly 2.4% of the sample.

A word on this clone: Its recognized antigen is unknown. The record has no base qualities; no much larger clone is one base away.

The source material was PBMCs. This chain is built from TRBV28 and TRBJ1-2; no confident D gene assignment can be made. The TCR sequence derives from a woman aged 18-29 years in good health and CMV-seronegative. The DNA sequence is given as TGTGCCAGCACCGAACCTGGCAGACTTTATGGCTACACCTTC. This gives the protein CASTEPGRLYGYTF.